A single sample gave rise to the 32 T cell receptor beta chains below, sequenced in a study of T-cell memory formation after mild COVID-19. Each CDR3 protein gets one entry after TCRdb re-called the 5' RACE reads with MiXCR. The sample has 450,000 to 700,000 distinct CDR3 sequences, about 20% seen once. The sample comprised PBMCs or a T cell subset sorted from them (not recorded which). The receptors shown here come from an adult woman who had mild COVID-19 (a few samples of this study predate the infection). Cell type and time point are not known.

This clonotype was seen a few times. The CDR3 sequence: CASSSLAGSNEQFF. In DNA form, the CDR3 reads TGTGCCAGCAGCAGTCTAGCCGGGTCCAATGAGCAGTTCTTC. The chain combines TRBV7-9 with TRBJ2-1; perhaps TRBD2 as D (5 bases). This CDR3 has 14 residues. CDR1 is SEHNR, CDR2 FQNEAQ, per germline (reference sequence). V lost 5 bases and J 6 bases, leaving 14 bases between the germline ends.

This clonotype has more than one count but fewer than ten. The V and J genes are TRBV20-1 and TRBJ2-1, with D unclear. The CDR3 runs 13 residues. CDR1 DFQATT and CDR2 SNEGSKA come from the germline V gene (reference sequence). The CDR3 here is CSSTLRWDNEQFF. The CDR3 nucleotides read TGCAGCTCCACCTTGCGGTGGGACAATGAGCAGTTCTTC.

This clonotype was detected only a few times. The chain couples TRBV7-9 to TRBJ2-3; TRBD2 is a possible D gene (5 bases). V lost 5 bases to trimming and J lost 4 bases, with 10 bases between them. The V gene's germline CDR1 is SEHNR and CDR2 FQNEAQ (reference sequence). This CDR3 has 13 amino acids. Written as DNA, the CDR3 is TGTGCCAGCAGCCCCACTAGGGCAGATACGCAGTATTTT. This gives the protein CASSPTRADTQYF.

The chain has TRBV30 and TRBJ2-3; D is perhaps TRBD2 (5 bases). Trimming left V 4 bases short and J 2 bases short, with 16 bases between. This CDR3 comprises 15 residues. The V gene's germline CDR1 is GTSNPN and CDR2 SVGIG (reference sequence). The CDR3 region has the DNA TGTGCCTGGACTATGCTAAGCGGATACACAGATACGCAGTATTTT. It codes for CAWTMLSGYTDTQYF.

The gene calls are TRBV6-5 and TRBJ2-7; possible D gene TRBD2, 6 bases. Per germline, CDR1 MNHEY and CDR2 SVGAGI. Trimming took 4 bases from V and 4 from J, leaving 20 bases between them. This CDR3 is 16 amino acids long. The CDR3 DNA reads TGTGCCAGCAGTTCCTCTAGCGTTTGGGAGTGGTACGAGCAGTACTTC. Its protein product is CASSSSSVWEWYEQYF.

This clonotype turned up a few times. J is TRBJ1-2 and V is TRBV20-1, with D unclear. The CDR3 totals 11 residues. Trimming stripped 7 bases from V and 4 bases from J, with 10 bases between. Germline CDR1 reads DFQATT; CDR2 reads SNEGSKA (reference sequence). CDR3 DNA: TGCAGTGAAGGCAGACCCTATGGCTACACCTTC. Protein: CSEGRPYGYTF.

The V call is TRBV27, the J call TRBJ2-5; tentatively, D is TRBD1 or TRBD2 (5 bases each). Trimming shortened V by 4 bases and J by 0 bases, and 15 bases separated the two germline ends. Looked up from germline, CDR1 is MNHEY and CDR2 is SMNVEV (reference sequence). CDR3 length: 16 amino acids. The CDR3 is CASSSLLGVYQETQYF. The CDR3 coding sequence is TGTGCCAGCAGTTCATTACTGGGGGTGTACCAAGAGACCCAGTACTTC.

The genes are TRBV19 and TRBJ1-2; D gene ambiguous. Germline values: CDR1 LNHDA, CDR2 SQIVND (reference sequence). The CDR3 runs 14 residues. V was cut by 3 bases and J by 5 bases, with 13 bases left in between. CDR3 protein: CASSMGGGVYGYTF. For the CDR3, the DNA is TGTGCCAGTAGTATGGGAGGCGGCGTGTATGGCTACACCTTC.

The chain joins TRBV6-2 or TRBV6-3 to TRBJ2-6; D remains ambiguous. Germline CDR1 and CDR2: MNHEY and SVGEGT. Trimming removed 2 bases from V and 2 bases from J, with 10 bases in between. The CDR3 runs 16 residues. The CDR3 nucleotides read TGTGCCAGCAGTTACGGACGCTCAGCTGGGGCCAACGTCCTGACTTTC. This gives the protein CASSYGRSAGANVLTF.

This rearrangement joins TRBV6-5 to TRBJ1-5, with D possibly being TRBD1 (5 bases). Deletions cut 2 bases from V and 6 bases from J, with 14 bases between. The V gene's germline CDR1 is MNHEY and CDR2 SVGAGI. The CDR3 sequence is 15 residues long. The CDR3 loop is CASSYGGSGGQPQHF. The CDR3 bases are TGTGCCAGCAGTTACGGGGGGAGTGGGGGTCAGCCCCAGCATTTT.

In nucleotides, the CDR3 is TGCGCCAGCAGCTCACAAGCGGGGGGGCTAAACAATGAGCAGTTCTTC. The encoded protein is CASSSQAGGLNNEQFF. The chain uses TRBV5-1 and TRBJ2-1; 10 nucleotides align to TRBD2. Germline CDR1 is SGHRS and CDR2 is YFSETQ. V gave up 3 bases and J gave up 5 bases; unmatched junction bases: 8. The CDR3 length is 16 residues.

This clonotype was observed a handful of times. The CDR3 DNA reads as TGCAGCGTTGGTCTGACTACTGAAGCTTTCTTT. As protein: CSVGLTTEAFF. The chain uses TRBV29-1 and TRBJ1-1; D gene unclear. Trimming removed 4 bases at V and 5 bases at J, with 8 bases between. CDR1 is SQVTM, CDR2 ANQGSEA, per germline. This CDR3 region has 11 residues.

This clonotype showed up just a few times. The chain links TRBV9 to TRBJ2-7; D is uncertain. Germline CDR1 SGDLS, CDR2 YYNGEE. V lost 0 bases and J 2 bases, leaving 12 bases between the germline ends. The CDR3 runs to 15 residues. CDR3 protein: CASSVGASPTYEQYF. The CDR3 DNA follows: TGTGCCAGCAGCGTAGGTGCCTCTCCTACCTACGAGCAGTACTTC.

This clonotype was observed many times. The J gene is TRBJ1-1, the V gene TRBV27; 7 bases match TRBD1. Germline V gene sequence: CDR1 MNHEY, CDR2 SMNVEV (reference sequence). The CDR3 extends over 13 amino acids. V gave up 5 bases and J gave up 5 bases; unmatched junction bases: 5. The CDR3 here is CASSITGVTEAFF. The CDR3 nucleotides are TGTGCCAGCAGTATAACAGGGGTAACTGAAGCTTTCTTT.

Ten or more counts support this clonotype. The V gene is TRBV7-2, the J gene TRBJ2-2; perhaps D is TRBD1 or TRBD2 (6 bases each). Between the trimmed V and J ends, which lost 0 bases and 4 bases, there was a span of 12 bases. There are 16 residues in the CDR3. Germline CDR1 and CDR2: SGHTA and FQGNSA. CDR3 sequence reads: CASSLASGAGTGELFF. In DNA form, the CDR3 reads TGTGCCAGCAGCTTAGCGTCGGGGGCTGGCACCGGGGAGCTGTTTTTT. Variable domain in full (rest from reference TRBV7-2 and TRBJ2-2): GAGVSQSPSNKVTEKGKDVELRCDPISGHTALYWYRQSLGQGLEFLIYFQGNSAPDKSGLPSDRFSAERTGGSVSTLTIQRTQQEDSAVYLCASSLASGAGTGELFFGEGSRLTVL.

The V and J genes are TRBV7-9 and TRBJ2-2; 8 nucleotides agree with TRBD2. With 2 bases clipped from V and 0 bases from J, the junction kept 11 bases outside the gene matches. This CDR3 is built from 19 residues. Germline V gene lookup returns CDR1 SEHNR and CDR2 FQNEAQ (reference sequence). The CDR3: CASSLRGSKAGANTGELFF. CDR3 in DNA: TGTGCCAGCAGCTTAAGGGGGTCGAAAGCGGGAGCGAACACCGGGGAGCTGTTTTTT. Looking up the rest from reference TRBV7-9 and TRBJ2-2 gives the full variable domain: DTGVSQNPRHKITKRGQNVTFRCDPISEHNRLYWYRQTLGQGPEFLTYFQNEAQLEKSRLLSDRFSAERPKGSFSTLEIQRTEQGDSAMYLCASSLRGSKAGANTGELFFGEGSRLTVL.

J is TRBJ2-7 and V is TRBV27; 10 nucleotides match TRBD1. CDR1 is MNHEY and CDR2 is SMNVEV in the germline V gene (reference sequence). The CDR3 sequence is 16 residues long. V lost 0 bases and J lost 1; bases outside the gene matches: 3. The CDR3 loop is CASSLSGQGRSYEQYF. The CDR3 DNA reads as TGTGCCAGCAGTTTATCGGGACAGGGGAGGTCCTACGAGCAGTACTTC.

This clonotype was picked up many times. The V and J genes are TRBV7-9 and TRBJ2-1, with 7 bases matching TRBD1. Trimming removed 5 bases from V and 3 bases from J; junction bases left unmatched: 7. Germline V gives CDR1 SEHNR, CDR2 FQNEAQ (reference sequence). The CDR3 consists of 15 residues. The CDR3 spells CASSPRDRDYNEQFF. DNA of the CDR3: TGTGCCAGCAGCCCCCGAGACAGGGACTACAATGAGCAGTTCTTC.

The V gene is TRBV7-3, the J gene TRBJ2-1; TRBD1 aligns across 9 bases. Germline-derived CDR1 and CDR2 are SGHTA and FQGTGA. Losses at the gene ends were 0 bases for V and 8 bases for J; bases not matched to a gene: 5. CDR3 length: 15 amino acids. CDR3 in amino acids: CASSLTRQGEYEQFF. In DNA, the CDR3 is TGTGCCAGCAGCTTAACGCGACAGGGGGAGTATGAGCAGTTCTTC.

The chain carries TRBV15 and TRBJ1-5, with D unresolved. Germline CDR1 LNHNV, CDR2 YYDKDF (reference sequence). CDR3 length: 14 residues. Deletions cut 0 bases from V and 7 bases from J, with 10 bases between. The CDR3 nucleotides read TGTGCCACCAGCAGAGATCTGGAGGACCAGCCCCAGCATTTT. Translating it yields CATSRDLEDQPQHF.

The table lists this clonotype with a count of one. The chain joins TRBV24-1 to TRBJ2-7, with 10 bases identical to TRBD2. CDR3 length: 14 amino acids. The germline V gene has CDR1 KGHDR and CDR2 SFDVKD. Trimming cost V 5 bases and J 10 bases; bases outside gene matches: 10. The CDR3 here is CATSAPASGSVQYF. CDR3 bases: TGTGCCACCAGTGCCCCGGCTAGCGGGAGTGTACAGTACTTC.

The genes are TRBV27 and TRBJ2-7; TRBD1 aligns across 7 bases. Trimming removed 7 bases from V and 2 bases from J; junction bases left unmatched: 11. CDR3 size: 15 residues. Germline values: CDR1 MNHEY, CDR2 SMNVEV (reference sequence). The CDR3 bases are TGTGCCAGCACCCCTCTAGGGACAGCAGCCTACGAGCAGTACTTC. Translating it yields CASTPLGTAAYEQYF.

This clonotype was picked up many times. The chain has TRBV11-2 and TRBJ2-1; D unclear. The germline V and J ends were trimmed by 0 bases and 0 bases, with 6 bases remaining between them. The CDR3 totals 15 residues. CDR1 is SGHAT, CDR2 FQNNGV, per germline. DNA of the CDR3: TGTGCCAGCAGCTTAGATCTTAGCTCCTACAATGAGCAGTTCTTC. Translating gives CASSLDLSSYNEQFF. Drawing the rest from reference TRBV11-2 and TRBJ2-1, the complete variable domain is EAGVAQSPRYKIIEKRQSVAFWCNPISGHATLYWYQQILGQGPKLLIQFQNNGVVDDSQLPKDRFSAERLKGVDSTLKIQPAKLEDSAVYLCASSLDLSSYNEQFFGPGTRLTVL.

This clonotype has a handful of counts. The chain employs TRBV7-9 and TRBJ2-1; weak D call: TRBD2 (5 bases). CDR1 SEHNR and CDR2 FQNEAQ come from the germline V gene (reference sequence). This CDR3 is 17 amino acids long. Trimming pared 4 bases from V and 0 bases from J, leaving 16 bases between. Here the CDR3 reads CASSWVAGGGSYNEQFF. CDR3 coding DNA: TGTGCCAGCAGCTGGGTGGCGGGTGGTGGCTCCTACAATGAGCAGTTCTTC.

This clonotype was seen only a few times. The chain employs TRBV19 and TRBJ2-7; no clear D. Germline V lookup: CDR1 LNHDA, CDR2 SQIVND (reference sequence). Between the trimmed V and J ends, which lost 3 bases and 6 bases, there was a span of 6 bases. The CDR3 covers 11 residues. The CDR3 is CASSMGIEQYF. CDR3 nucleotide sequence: TGTGCCAGTAGTATGGGGATCGAGCAGTACTTC.

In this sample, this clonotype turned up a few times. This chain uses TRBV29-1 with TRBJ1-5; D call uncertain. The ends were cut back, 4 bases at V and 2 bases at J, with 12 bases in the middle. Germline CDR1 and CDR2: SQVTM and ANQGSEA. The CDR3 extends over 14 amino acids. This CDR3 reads CSVAVGVGNQPQHF. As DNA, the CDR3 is TGCAGCGTTGCGGTTGGGGTCGGCAATCAGCCCCAGCATTTT.

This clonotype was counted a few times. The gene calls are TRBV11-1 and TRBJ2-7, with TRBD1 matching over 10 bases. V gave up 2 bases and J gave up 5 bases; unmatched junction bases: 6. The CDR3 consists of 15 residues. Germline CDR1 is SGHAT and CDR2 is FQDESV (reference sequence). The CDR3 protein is CASSLSDRGLNEQYF. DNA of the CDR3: TGTGCCAGCAGCTTAAGCGACAGGGGGCTGAACGAGCAGTACTTC. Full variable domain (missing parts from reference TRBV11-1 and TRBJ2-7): EAEVAQSPRYKITEKSQAVAFWCDPISGHATLYWYRQILGQGPELLVQFQDESVVDDSQLPKDRFSAERLKGVDSTLKIQPAELGDSAMYLCASSLSDRGLNEQYFGPGTRLTVT.

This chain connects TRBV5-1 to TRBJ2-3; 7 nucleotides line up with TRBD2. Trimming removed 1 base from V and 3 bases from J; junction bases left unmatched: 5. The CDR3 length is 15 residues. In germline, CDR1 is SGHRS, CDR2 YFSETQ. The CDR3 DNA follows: TGCGCCAGCAGCTTGCAGCGGGATAGGACAGATACGCAGTATTTT. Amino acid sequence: CASSLQRDRTDTQYF. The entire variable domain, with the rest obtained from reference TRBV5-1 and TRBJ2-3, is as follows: KAGVTQTPRYLIKTRGQQVTLSCSPISGHRSVSWYQQTPGQGLQFLFEYFSETQRNKGNFPGRFSGRQFSNSRSEMNVSTLELGDSALYLCASSLQRDRTDTQYFGPGTRLTVL.

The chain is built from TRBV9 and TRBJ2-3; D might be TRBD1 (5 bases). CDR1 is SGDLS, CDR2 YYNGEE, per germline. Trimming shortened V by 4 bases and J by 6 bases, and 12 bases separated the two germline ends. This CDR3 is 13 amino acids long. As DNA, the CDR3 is TGTGCCAGCAGCCCCAGGGTACCTGATACGCAGTATTTT. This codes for CASSPRVPDTQYF.

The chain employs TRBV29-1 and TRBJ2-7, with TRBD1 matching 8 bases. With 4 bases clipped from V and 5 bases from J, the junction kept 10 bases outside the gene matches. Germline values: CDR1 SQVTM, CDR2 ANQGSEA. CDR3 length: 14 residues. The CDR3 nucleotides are TGCAGCGTTGTATATCCCAGGGGGCAGAACGAGCAGTACTTC. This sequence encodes CSVVYPRGQNEQYF.

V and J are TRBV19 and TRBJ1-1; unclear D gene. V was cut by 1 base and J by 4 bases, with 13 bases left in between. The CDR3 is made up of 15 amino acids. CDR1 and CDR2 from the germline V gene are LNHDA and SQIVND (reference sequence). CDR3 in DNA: TGTGCCAGTAGTATAGTTCCACTCCTTTCCACTGAAGCTTTCTTT. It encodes CASSIVPLLSTEAFF.

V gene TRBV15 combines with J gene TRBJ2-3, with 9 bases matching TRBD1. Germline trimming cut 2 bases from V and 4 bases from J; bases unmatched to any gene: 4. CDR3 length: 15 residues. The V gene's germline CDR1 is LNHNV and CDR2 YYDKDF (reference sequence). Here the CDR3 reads CATSRFRDRADTQYF. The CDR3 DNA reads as TGTGCCACCAGCAGATTCCGGGACAGGGCAGATACGCAGTATTTT.